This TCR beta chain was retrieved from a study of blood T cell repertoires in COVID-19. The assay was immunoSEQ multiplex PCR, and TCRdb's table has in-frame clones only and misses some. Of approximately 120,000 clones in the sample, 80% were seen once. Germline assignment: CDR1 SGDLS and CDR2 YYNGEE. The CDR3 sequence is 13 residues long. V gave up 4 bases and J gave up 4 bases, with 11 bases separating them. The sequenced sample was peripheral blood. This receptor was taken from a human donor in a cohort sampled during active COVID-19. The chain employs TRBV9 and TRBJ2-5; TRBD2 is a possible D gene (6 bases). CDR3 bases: TGTGCCAGCAGCTACCTGGGGGGAGAGACCCAGTACTTC. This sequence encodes CASSYLGGETQYF.